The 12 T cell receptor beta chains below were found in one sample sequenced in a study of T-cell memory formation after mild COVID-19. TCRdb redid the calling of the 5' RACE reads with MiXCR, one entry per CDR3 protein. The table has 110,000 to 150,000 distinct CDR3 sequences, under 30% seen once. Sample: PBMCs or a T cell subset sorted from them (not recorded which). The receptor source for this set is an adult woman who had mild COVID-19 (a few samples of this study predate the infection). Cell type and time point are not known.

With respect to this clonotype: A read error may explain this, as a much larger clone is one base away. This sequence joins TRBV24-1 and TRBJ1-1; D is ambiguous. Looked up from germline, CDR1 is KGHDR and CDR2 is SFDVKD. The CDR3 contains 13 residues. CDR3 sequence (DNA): TGTGACACCAGTGCCAGTCTGAACACTGAAGCTTTCTTT. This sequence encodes CDTSASLNTEAFF.

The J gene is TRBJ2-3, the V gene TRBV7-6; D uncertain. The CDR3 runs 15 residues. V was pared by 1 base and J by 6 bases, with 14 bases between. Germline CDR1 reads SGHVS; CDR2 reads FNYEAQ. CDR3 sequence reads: CASSLVLGAPDTQYF. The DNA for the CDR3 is TGTGCCAGCAGCTTAGTTCTAGGAGCACCCGATACGCAGTATTTT.

The DNA for the CDR3 is TGTGCCAGCAGCTTGCCTAGCACAGATACGCAGTATTTT. It codes for CASSLPSTDTQYF. V and J are TRBV7-9 and TRBJ2-3; D not resolved. Germline CDR1 reads SEHNR; CDR2 reads FQNEAQ (reference sequence). Trimming stripped 3 bases from V and 0 bases from J, with 4 bases between. CDR3 length: 13 residues.

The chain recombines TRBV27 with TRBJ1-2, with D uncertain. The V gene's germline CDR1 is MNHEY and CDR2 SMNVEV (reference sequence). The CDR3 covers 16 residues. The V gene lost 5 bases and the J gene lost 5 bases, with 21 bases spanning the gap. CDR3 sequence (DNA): TGTGCCAGCAGTCTCGGCCACCTAGGTGCCCCGTATGGCTACACCTTC. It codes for CASSLGHLGAPYGYTF.

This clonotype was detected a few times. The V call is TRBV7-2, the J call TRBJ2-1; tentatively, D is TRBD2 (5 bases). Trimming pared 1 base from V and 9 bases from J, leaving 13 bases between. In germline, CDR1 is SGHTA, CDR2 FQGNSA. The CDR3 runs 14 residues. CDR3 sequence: CASSLGLARIEQFF. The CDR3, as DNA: TGTGCCAGCAGCTTAGGGCTAGCTAGGATTGAGCAGTTCTTC.

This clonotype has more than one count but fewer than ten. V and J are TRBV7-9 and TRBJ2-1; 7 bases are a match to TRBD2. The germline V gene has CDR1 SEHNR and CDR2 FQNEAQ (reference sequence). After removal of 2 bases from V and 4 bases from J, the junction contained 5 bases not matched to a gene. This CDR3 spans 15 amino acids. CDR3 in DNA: TGTGCCAGCAGCTTATCTTGGCGGGAGTACAATGAGCAGTTCTTC. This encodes CASSLSWREYNEQFF. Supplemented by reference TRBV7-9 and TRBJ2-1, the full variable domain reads DTGVSQNPRHKITKRGQNVTFRCDPISEHNRLYWYRQTLGQGPEFLTYFQNEAQLEKSRLLSDRFSAERPKGSFSTLEIQRTEQGDSAMYLCASSLSWREYNEQFFGPGTRLTVL.

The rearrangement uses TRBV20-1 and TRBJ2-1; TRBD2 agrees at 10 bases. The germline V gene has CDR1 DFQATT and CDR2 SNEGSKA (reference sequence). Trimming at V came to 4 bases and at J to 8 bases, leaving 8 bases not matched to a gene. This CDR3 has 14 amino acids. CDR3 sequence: CSATGTSDSDEQFF. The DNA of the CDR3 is TGCAGTGCTACCGGGACTAGCGATTCAGATGAGCAGTTCTTC.

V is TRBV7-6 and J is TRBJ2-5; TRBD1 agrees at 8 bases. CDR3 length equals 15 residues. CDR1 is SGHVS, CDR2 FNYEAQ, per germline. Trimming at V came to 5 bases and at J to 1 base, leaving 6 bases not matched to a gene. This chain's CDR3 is CASSQGAGLQETQYF. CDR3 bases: TGTGCCAGCAGCCAGGGGGCGGGCCTCCAAGAGACCCAGTACTTC.

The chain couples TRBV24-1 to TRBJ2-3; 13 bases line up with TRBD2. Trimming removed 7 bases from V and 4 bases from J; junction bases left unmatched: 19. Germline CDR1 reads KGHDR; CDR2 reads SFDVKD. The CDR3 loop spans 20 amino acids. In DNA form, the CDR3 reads TGTGCCACCAGCTCAAGGACTAGCGGGAGAAGAGGAATCCCGGCAGATACGCAGTATTTT. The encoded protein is CATSSRTSGRRGIPADTQYF.

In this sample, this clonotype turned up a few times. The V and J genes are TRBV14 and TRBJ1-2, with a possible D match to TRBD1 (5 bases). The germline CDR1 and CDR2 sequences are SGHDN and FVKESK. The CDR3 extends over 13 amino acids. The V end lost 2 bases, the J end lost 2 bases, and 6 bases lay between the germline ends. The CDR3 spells CASSQRGNYGYTF. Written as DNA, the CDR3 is TGTGCCAGCAGCCAACGGGGGAACTATGGCTACACCTTC.

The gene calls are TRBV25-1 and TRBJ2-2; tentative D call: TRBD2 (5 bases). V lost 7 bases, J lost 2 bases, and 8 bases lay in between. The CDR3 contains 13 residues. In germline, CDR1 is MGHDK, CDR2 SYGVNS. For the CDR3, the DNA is TGTGCCAGCATATCGGGAAACACCGGGGAGCTGTTTTTT. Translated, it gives CASISGNTGELFF.

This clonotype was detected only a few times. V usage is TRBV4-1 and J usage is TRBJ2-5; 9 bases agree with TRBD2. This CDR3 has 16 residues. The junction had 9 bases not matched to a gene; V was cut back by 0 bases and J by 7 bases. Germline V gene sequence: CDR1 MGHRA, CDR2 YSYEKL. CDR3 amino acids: CASSQDSAGGLGTQYF. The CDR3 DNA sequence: TGCGCCAGCAGCCAAGATAGCGCGGGGGGGCTAGGGACCCAGTACTTC.